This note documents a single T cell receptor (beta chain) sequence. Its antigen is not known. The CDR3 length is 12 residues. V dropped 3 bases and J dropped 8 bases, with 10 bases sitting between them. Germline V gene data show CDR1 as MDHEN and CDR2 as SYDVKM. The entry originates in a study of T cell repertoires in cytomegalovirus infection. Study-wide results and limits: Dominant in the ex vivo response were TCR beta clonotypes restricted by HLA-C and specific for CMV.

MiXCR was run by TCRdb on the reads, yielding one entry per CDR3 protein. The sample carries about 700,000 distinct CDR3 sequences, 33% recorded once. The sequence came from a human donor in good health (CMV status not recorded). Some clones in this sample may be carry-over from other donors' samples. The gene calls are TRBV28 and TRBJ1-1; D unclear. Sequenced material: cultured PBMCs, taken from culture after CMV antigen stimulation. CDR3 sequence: CASSFLGSEAFF. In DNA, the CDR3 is TGTGCCAGCAGTTTTTTGGGTAGCGAAGCTTTCTTT.